Shown below are 32 T cell receptor beta chains from a single sample sequenced in a study of blood T cell repertoires in COVID-19. The data were produced by immunoSEQ multiplex PCR, yet TCRdb's version contains in-frame clones alone and is incomplete. The sample consists of approximately 190,000 clones, about 83% of them appearing once. Sequenced input: peripheral blood. The receptors were gathered from a woman in her 70s with active or convalescent COVID-19.

V and J are TRBV4-1 and TRBJ2-1; 12 bases are shared with TRBD1. V dropped 5 bases and J dropped 2; count of bases not matched to a gene: 10. There are 18 residues in the CDR3. CDR1 is MGHRA and CDR2 is YSYEKL in the germline V gene. The chain's CDR3 is CASSITGTGGPPYNEQFF. CDR3 DNA sequence: TGCGCCAGCAGCATTACCGGGACAGGGGGCCCCCCCTACAATGAGCAGTTCTTC.

The CDR3 nucleotides read TGTGCCAGTAGTATCAAGGACAGCTCTTCCTGGGGACGCTACGAGCAGTACTTC. This sequence encodes CASSIKDSSSWGRYEQYF. The chain couples TRBV19 to TRBJ2-7; D perhaps matches TRBD1 (6 bases). This CDR3 region has 18 residues. Germline V gene lookup returns CDR1 LNHDA and CDR2 SQIVND (reference sequence). V was cut by 3 bases and J by 3 bases, with 24 bases left in between. The entire variable domain, with the rest obtained from reference TRBV19 and TRBJ2-7, is as follows: DGGITQSPKYLFRKEGQNVTLSCEQNLNHDAMYWYRQDPGQGLRLIYYSQIVNDFQKGDIAEGYSVSREKKESFPLTVTSAQKNPTAFYLCASSIKDSSSWGRYEQYFGPGTRLTVT.

The chain links TRBV27 to TRBJ2-3, with 11 bases that match TRBD2. Per the germline V gene, CDR1 is MNHEY and CDR2 is SMNVEV (reference sequence). The V gene end was trimmed by 6 bases and the J gene end by 0 bases; junction bases not matched to a gene: 2. This CDR3 is built from 15 residues. The CDR3 region has the DNA TGTGCCAGCAGGGGACTAGCGGTTAGCACAGATACGCAGTATTTT. Protein sequence: CASRGLAVSTDTQYF.

The rearrangement links TRBV7-2 to TRBJ1-2; 8 nucleotides match TRBD1. J was trimmed by 4 bases and V by 4 bases; bases with no gene match: 14. The CDR3 covers 17 residues. Germline V gene data show CDR1 as SGHTA and CDR2 as FQGNSA. The CDR3 is CASSSIGQGGFGYGYTF. In nucleotides, the CDR3 is TGTGCCAGCAGCTCCATCGGACAGGGAGGATTCGGCTATGGCTACACCTTC.

The chain uses TRBV6-2 or TRBV6-3 and TRBJ2-5; D unclear. This CDR3 has 12 residues. The germline V and J ends were trimmed by 2 bases and 2 bases, with 3 bases remaining between them. The germline V gene has CDR1 MNHEY and CDR2 SVGEGT. This chain's CDR3 is CASSYLQETQYF. In DNA form, the CDR3 reads TGTGCCAGCAGTTACCTACAAGAGACCCAGTACTTC.

This clone has a single count. The J gene is TRBJ1-2, the V gene TRBV7-2, with D unresolved. The CDR3 is made up of 12 amino acids. Germline CDR1 is SGHTA and CDR2 is FQGNSA. V gave up 7 bases and J gave up 8 bases, with 14 bases separating them. Here the CDR3 DNA reads TGTGCCAGCACCCACCGGGGTTTAGGCTACACCTTC. It codes for CASTHRGLGYTF. The full variable domain, completed using reference TRBV7-2 and TRBJ1-2, is GAGVSQSPSNKVTEKGKDVELRCDPISGHTALYWYRQSLGQGLEFLIYFQGNSAPDKSGLPSDRFSAERTGGSVSTLTIQRTQQEDSAVYLCASTHRGLGYTFGSGTRLTVV.

The CDR3 sequence: CSARGQTQYF. In DNA, the CDR3 is TGCAGTGCTAGAGGGCAGACCCAGTACTTC. The V gene is TRBV20-1, the J gene TRBJ2-5; D unclear. The ends were cut back, 1 base at V and 6 bases at J, with 3 bases in the middle. CDR3 length equals 10 residues. Per germline, CDR1 DFQATT and CDR2 SNEGSKA (reference sequence).

This clone was counted ten times or more. V usage is TRBV3-1 (or the pseudogene TRBV3-2) and J usage is TRBJ2-5, with 10 bases matching TRBD1. This CDR3 comprises 15 residues. Unmatched junction bases numbered 3, after V lost 4 bases and J lost 1 base. Germline assignment: CDR1 LGHDT and CDR2 YNNKEL (reference sequence). The CDR3 nucleotides are TGTGCCAGCAGCCCGGGGACAGGGGCCCAAGAGACCCAGTACTTC. Protein product: CASSPGTGAQETQYF.

The chain recombines TRBV5-1 with TRBJ2-1; 12 bases map to TRBD2. The J segment lost 10 bases and the V segment lost 4 bases, leaving 9 bases of the junction unmatched. This CDR3 has 15 residues. Germline values: CDR1 SGHRS, CDR2 YFSETQ. The CDR3 loop is CASSPGLAGSGEQFF. CDR3 coding DNA: TGCGCCAGCAGCCCGGGACTAGCGGGTTCGGGAGAGCAGTTCTTC.

The V gene is TRBV7-9, the J gene TRBJ2-7, with TRBD1 matching over 11 bases. Germline V gene lookup returns CDR1 SEHNR and CDR2 FQNEAQ (reference sequence). V dropped 5 bases and J dropped 5; count of bases not matched to a gene: 2. This CDR3 has 13 amino acids. The DNA for the CDR3 is TGTGCCAGCAGCCGGACAGGGGGCGACGAGCAGTACTTC. Residues: CASSRTGGDEQYF. Full variable domain (remainder filled in from reference TRBV7-9 and TRBJ2-7): DTGVSQNPRHKITKRGQNVTFRCDPISEHNRLYWYRQTLGQGPEFLTYFQNEAQLEKSRLLSDRFSAERPKGSFSTLEIQRTEQGDSAMYLCASSRTGGDEQYFGPGTRLTVT.

The J gene is TRBJ2-5, the V gene TRBV5-4; 7 bases agree with TRBD2. The germline V gene has CDR1 SGHNT and CDR2 YYREEE (reference sequence). The V and J ends lost 5 bases and 5 bases, in that order; junction bases with no gene match: 15. This CDR3 has 16 residues. CDR3 nucleotide sequence: TGTGCCAGCAGGAAAGGCGGACTAGTGGGAATGGAGACCCAGTACTTC. Its translation is CASRKGGLVGMETQYF.

The rearrangement joins TRBV2 to TRBJ2-5; 11 bases match TRBD2. This CDR3 is 15 amino acids long. The germline gives CDR1 SNHLY, CDR2 FYNNEI. After removal of 6 bases from V and 0 bases from J, the junction contained 3 bases not matched to a gene. The CDR3 DNA follows: TGTGCCAGCAGGGGGGGACTAGCGGACCAAGAGACCCAGTACTTC. Its translation: CASRGGLADQETQYF. The full variable domain, completed using reference TRBV2 and TRBJ2-5, is EPEVTQTPSHQVTQMGQEVILRCVPISNHLYFYWYRQILGQKVEFLVSFYNNEISEKSEIFDDQFSVERPDGSNFTLKIRSTKLEDSAMYFCASRGGLADQETQYFGPGTRLLVL.

CDR3 protein: CASISGRAPYEQYF. In DNA, the CDR3 is TGTGCCAGTATTAGCGGGAGGGCCCCTTACGAGCAGTACTTC. The rearrangement uses TRBV6-5 and TRBJ2-7; 11 bases fit TRBD2. Trimming cost V 9 bases and J 4 bases; bases outside gene matches: 8. The length of the CDR3 is 14 residues. CDR1 is MNHEY, CDR2 SVGAGI, per germline.

The rearrangement joins TRBV12-2 to TRBJ2-1; the D call of TRBD2 is as the table states it, not checked on the DNA. TRBV12-2 is an annotated pseudogene. The CDR3 runs to 15 residues. CDR3 DNA sequence: TGTGCAAGTCGGTTAGTACTTTCTACCTACAATGAGCAGTTCTTC. Amino acid sequence: CASRLVLSTYNEQFF.

The rearrangement links TRBV19 to TRBJ2-7; 8 bases are a match to TRBD1. The CDR3 is made up of 14 amino acids. V gave up 4 bases and J gave up 9 bases; unmatched junction bases: 11. The germline CDR1 and CDR2 sequences are LNHDA and SQIVND (reference sequence). The CDR3 DNA is TGTGCCAGTAGTACAACAGGACAGGGCGTAGGGCAGTACTTC. As protein: CASSTTGQGVGQYF.

The J gene is TRBJ2-7, the V gene TRBV28; no clear D. The CDR3 spans 13 residues. Germline loops: CDR1 MDHEN, CDR2 SYDVKM. V was trimmed by 5 bases and J by 2 bases, leaving 10 bases between them. This CDR3 is CASSSSTTYEQYF. In DNA form, the CDR3 reads TGTGCCAGCAGTAGCTCTACCACCTACGAGCAGTACTTC.

The J gene is TRBJ2-1, the V gene TRBV6-5, with D perhaps TRBD2 (6 bases). Germline V gene lookup returns CDR1 MNHEY and CDR2 SVGAGI. This CDR3 is built from 15 residues. Trimming took off 7 bases at V and 0 bases at J, with 13 bases between the two ends. The CDR3 region is CASTRDLSSYNEQFF. CDR3 nucleotides: TGTGCCAGCACACGGGACTTGAGCTCCTACAATGAGCAGTTCTTC.

V usage is TRBV5-1 and J usage is TRBJ2-3, with D possibly being TRBD2 (5 bases). The germline CDR1 and CDR2 sequences are SGHRS and YFSETQ. The CDR3 spans 17 residues. The germline V and J ends were trimmed by 0 bases and 2 bases, with 16 bases remaining between them. Here the CDR3 DNA reads TGCGCCAGCAGCTTGGTCCCTTATGTCGGGGACACAGATACGCAGTATTTT. Protein sequence: CASSLVPYVGDTDTQYF. Filled out from reference TRBV5-1 and TRBJ2-3, the complete variable domain reads KAGVTQTPRYLIKTRGQQVTLSCSPISGHRSVSWYQQTPGQGLQFLFEYFSETQRNKGNFPGRFSGRQFSNSRSEMNVSTLELGDSALYLCASSLVPYVGDTDTQYFGPGTRLTVL.

The J gene is TRBJ2-1, the V gene TRBV30; 8 bases line up with TRBD1. Germline lookup yields CDR1 GTSNPN and CDR2 SVGIG (reference sequence). V shed 0 bases, J shed 6 bases, and the junction held 10 bases outside the gene matches. CDR3 size: 16 residues. CDR3 nucleotides: TGTGCCTGGAGTGTACCGGGGACAGGCGCCCCCAATGAGCAGTTCTTC. This sequence encodes CAWSVPGTGAPNEQFF.

V gene TRBV2 combines with J gene TRBJ1-2; no firm D call. In germline, CDR1 is SNHLY, CDR2 FYNNEI. The CDR3 covers 13 residues. The germline V and J ends were trimmed by 3 bases and 8 bases, with 13 bases remaining between them. CDR3 loop: CASSDGFEAGYTF. The CDR3 DNA reads TGTGCCAGCAGTGACGGCTTCGAGGCCGGCTACACCTTC.

This sequence joins TRBV7-3 and TRBJ1-1; 8 bases match TRBD1. The CDR3 extends over 14 amino acids. V lost 0 bases to trimming and J lost 7 bases; unmatched junction nucleotides: 4. Germline CDR1 and CDR2: SGHTA and FQGTGA. The CDR3 spells CASSLTRGQGEAFF. The CDR3 coding sequence is TGTGCCAGCAGCTTAACCAGGGGGCAGGGTGAAGCTTTCTTT.

The rearrangement uses TRBV5-1 and TRBJ1-1, with D uncertain. V lost 1 base and J 1 base, leaving 5 bases between the germline ends. Germline V CDR1 and CDR2: SGHRS, YFSETQ. The CDR3 runs 13 residues. Written as DNA, the CDR3 is TGCGCCAGCAGCTTGAACAGGAACACTGAAGCTTTCTTT. Its translation is CASSLNRNTEAFF.

The DNA of the CDR3 is TGTGCCAGTAGTGAAACAGGTACAACTAATGAAAAACTGTTTTTT. It translates to CASSETGTTNEKLFF. The chain has TRBV19 and TRBJ1-4; TRBD1 might be the D (5 bases). V was pared by 5 bases and J by 0 bases, with 10 bases between. Germline V gene lookup returns CDR1 LNHDA and CDR2 SQIVND (reference sequence). The CDR3 is 15 residues long.

The rearrangement uses TRBV10-3 and TRBJ2-3; possible D gene TRBD2, 6 bases. V was pared by 6 bases and J by 2 bases, with 15 bases between. This CDR3 region has 15 residues. CDR1 ENHRY and CDR2 SYGVKD come from the germline V gene. CDR3 sequence: CAISRNSGSTDTQYF. As DNA, the CDR3 is TGTGCCATCAGCCGAAATAGCGGATCCACAGATACGCAGTATTTT.

This clone was seen a single time. The gene calls are TRBV4-1 and TRBJ2-2, with 12 positions matching TRBD2. This CDR3 is built from 17 residues. Germline trimming cut 4 bases from V and 6 bases from J; bases unmatched to any gene: 9. Germline-derived CDR1 and CDR2 are MGHRA and YSYEKL. CDR3 sequence: CASSRRLAGEYPGELFF. CDR3 in DNA: TGCGCCAGCAGCCGGAGACTAGCGGGAGAATATCCCGGGGAGCTGTTTTTT.

This clone has only a few counts. The V call is TRBV15, the J call TRBJ1-2; a possible D gene is TRBD1 (6 bases). CDR3 length: 16 amino acids. The V and J ends lost 5 bases and 2 bases respectively, with 18 bases between them. Germline V CDR1 and CDR2: LNHNV, YYDKDF (reference sequence). CDR3 in amino acids: CATSSEGTRGNYGYTF. In DNA, the CDR3 is TGTGCCACCAGCTCCGAAGGGACCAGGGGCAACTATGGCTACACCTTC.

The rearrangement uses TRBV7-3 and TRBJ2-1; TRBD1 aligns across 10 bases. Losses at the gene ends were 5 bases for V and 7 bases for J; bases not matched to a gene: 8. Germline V lookup: CDR1 SGHTA, CDR2 FQGTGA. The CDR3 runs 15 residues. CDR3 residues: CASSDRQGALNEQFF. The DNA of the CDR3 is TGTGCCAGCAGCGACCGACAGGGGGCTTTGAATGAGCAGTTCTTC.

The chain has TRBV4-2 and TRBJ2-1; 12 nucleotides align to TRBD2. CDR3 length: 17 amino acids. CDR1 is LGHNA, CDR2 YNFKEQ, per germline. V gave up 1 base and J gave up 5 bases; unmatched junction bases: 6. This CDR3 reads CASSQGASGRENNEQFF. The CDR3 DNA follows: TGTGCCAGCAGCCAAGGAGCTAGCGGGAGGGAAAACAATGAGCAGTTCTTC.

The V call is TRBV5-6, the J call TRBJ1-2; D remains unclear. Germline loops: CDR1 SGHDT, CDR2 YYEEEE. V lost 2 bases, J lost 8 bases, and 13 bases lay in between. The CDR3 extends over 13 amino acids. CDR3 sequence (DNA): TGTGCCAGCAGCTTTGGCGGAGGTTTAGGCTACACCTTC. Residues: CASSFGGGLGYTF.

V gene TRBV9 combines with J gene TRBJ1-1; a possible D gene is TRBD1 (5 bases). Germline CDR1 reads SGDLS; CDR2 reads YYNGEE. V was pared by 4 bases and J by 3 bases, with 19 bases between. The CDR3 spans 16 residues. The CDR3 loop is CASSNGGRRPDTEAFF. The CDR3 bases are TGTGCCAGCAGCAACGGGGGACGGAGACCCGACACTGAAGCTTTCTTT.

V usage is TRBV5-8 and J usage is TRBJ1-1, with 7 positions matching TRBD1. The CDR3 totals 13 residues. J lost 4 bases, V lost 2 bases, and 2 bases had no gene match. The germline CDR1 and CDR2 sequences are SGHTS and YDEGEE. Here the CDR3 DNA reads TGTGCCAGCAGCTTTCAGGGGGGCACTGAAGCTTTCTTT. Its translation: CASSFQGGTEAFF.

The V gene is TRBV6-5, the J gene TRBJ1-4; D is perhaps TRBD1 (5 bases). Germline CDR1 reads MNHEY; CDR2 reads SVGAGI. The germline V and J ends were trimmed by 2 bases and 0 bases, with 7 bases remaining between them. This CDR3 has 15 residues. Written as DNA, the CDR3 is TGTGCCAGCAGTTACACGGGGGCAACTAATGAAAAACTGTTTTTT. This encodes CASSYTGATNEKLFF.